The 9 T cell receptor beta chains below all came from one sample that was sequenced in a study of cytomegalovirus exposure and HLA in healthy donors. The PCR ran on 60 Vbeta and 13 Jbeta primers. Only in-frame clones appear in the TCRdb table, and some are missing; sequencing was by immunoSEQ multiplex PCR. The repertoire consists of around 150,000 clones, with 60% to 85% occurring once and the leading ten covering 1.8%. Sample: PBMCs. Receptors originate from a female donor in good health and CMV-seropositive.

This chain uses TRBV28 with TRBJ1-2; the D gene is possibly TRBD1 (6 bases). V lost 6 bases to trimming and J lost 3 bases, with 17 bases between them. The CDR3 runs 15 residues. CDR1 and CDR2 (germline): MDHEN, SYDVKM. The CDR3 DNA is TGTGCCAGCAGGCCCGCAACAGGGTTTTACTATGGCTACACCTTC. Residues: CASRPATGFYYGYTF.

The chain carries TRBV30 and TRBJ2-7; 8 bases are a match to TRBD1. The V gene's germline CDR1 is GTSNPN and CDR2 SVGIG (reference sequence). V trimming: 4 bases; J trimming: 6 bases; junction bases outside the gene matches: 11. CDR3 length equals 14 residues. The DNA for the CDR3 is TGTGCCTGGAAGGGTGACCCAGGGGGCGGCGAGCAGTACTTC. Its protein product is CAWKGDPGGGEQYF.

This chain links TRBV5-3 with TRBJ2-7; TRBD1 might be the D (6 bases). TRBV5-3 is reported as an ORF; its role is uncertain. CDR3 length equals 17 residues. Trimming pared 6 bases from V and 0 bases from J, leaving 22 bases between. CDR3 nucleotides: TGTGCCAGAACCAACAGGGCGTTAAACGAAAGCTCCTACGAGCAGTACTTC. Translation: CARTNRALNESSYEQYF.

This chain joins TRBV6-6 and TRBJ1-6, with 7 bases fitting TRBD1. J lost 7 bases, V lost 7 bases, and 4 bases had no gene match. CDR1 MNHNY and CDR2 SVGAGI come from the germline V gene (reference sequence). The CDR3 is 13 amino acids. This chain's CDR3 is CASKTGENSPLHF. In DNA form, the CDR3 reads TGTGCCAGCAAAACAGGGGAAAATTCACCCCTCCACTTT.

V is TRBV29-1 and J is TRBJ1-1; D gene unclear. V was trimmed by 4 bases and J by 10 bases, leaving 22 bases between them. Per germline, CDR1 SQVTM and CDR2 ANQGSEA. CDR3 length equals 14 residues. The CDR3: CSVAPSPIRTGAFF. DNA for the CDR3: TGCAGCGTTGCCCCGAGCCCCATTCGTACGGGAGCTTTCTTT.

This clone was observed a few times. The chain joins TRBV7-7 to TRBJ1-2, with 8 bases lining up with TRBD1. CDR1 SSHAT and CDR2 FNYEAQ come from the germline V gene (reference sequence). V dropped 5 bases and J dropped 4; count of bases not matched to a gene: 27. CDR3 length equals 21 residues. Here the CDR3 DNA reads TGTGCCAGCAGCCCAAAAGTTCTCGGTGCGGCAGGGGGCGAGTTAGGCTATGGCTACACCTTC. The encoded protein is CASSPKVLGAAGGELGYGYTF.

The V gene is TRBV10-1, the J gene TRBJ1-1; 7 bases map to TRBD1. The junction had 4 bases not matched to a gene; V was cut back by 6 bases and J by 0 bases. This CDR3 region has 14 residues. CDR1 and CDR2 (germline): WNHNN, SYGVQD (reference sequence). CDR3 DNA: TGCGCCAGCAGCAGGACAGGTCTGAACACTGAAGCTTTCTTT. This codes for CASSRTGLNTEAFF.

The CDR3: CASSSGQGNSPLHF. The CDR3 DNA sequence: TGTGCCAGCAGCTCGGGACAGGGTAATTCACCCCTCCACTTT. The chain employs TRBV6-4 and TRBJ1-6; TRBD1 matches 9 bases. This CDR3 is built from 14 residues. V shed 6 bases, J shed 6 bases, and the junction held 3 bases outside the gene matches. Germline values: CDR1 MRHNA, CDR2 SNTAGT.

The V call is TRBV29-1, the J call TRBJ1-2; D possibly corresponds to TRBD1 (5 bases). This CDR3 is built from 11 residues. The V gene's germline CDR1 is SQVTM and CDR2 ANQGSEA. Deletions cut 6 bases from V and 6 bases from J, with 11 bases between. The CDR3 loop reads CSVGRGDGYTF. In DNA form, the CDR3 reads TGCAGCGTGGGGAGGGGAGATGGCTACACCTTC. The variable domain in full, with the rest retrieved from reference TRBV29-1 and TRBJ1-2, is SAVISQKPSRDICQRGTSLTIQCQVDSQVTMMFWYRQQPGQSLTLIATANQGSEATYESGFVIDKFPISRPNLTFSTLTVSNMSPEDSSIYLCSVGRGDGYTFGSGTRLTVV.